Each of the 11 T cell receptor beta chains below was sequenced from the same sample in a study of OX40 agonist ivuxolimab in advanced cancers. The table came from immunoSEQ multiplex PCR; TCRdb's copy has only in-frame clones and leaves some out. The data contain about 80,000 clones, approximately 83% of them singletons. The source material was CD4+ or CD8+ T cells sorted from blood, sampled in a trial of the OX40 agonist ivuxolimab. The receptors shown here come from an adult with an advanced solid tumor such as melanoma, head and neck, liver or kidney cancer.

This sequence joins TRBV5-1 and TRBJ2-2; D uncertain. Germline V gives CDR1 SGHRS, CDR2 YFSETQ. The CDR3 has 11 residues. The V end was cut by 5 bases, the J end by 5 bases, with 4 bases between. The DNA for the CDR3 is TGCGCCAGCAGAAAGACCGGGGAGCTGTTTTTT. Amino acids: CASRKTGELFF.

As concerns this clone: The sample holds other DNA sequences that translate to the same CDR3. The rearrangement links TRBV4-2 to TRBJ2-2; 8 bases agree with TRBD2. CDR3 length: 16 residues. Germline trimming cut 3 bases from V and 3 bases from J; bases unmatched to any gene: 6. Germline values: CDR1 LGHNA, CDR2 YNFKEQ. The CDR3 DNA sequence: TGTGCCAGCAGCCATGTCGGGAGGGCTGACACCGGGGAGCTGTTTTTT. Protein product: CASSHVGRADTGELFF.

V is TRBV9 and J is TRBJ2-7; D could derive from TRBD1 or TRBD2 (5 bases each). Trimming cost V 4 bases and J 6 bases, with 17 bases left between them. Germline V gives CDR1 SGDLS, CDR2 YYNGEE. The CDR3 consists of 14 residues. The CDR3 DNA reads TGTGCCAGCAGCCCCCGGGACCTGTTCTTCGAGCAGTACTTC. This sequence encodes CASSPRDLFFEQYF.

The V gene is TRBV6-5, the J gene TRBJ1-2; tentatively, D is TRBD1 (6 bases). V shed 4 bases and J shed 7 bases, with 16 bases lying between them. Germline V lookup: CDR1 MNHEY, CDR2 SVGAGI. The CDR3 totals 14 residues. The CDR3 DNA follows: TGTGCCAGCAGTTCAAAGCAGGGGAGGAGTGGCTACACCTTC. Translation gives CASSSKQGRSGYTF.

This clone was picked up a small number of times. The chain combines TRBV29-1 with TRBJ2-7, with TRBD1 matching 7 bases. The length of the CDR3 is 12 residues. V lost 6 bases, J lost 5 bases, and 7 bases stayed unmatched. Germline V gene data show CDR1 as SQVTM and CDR2 as ANQGSEA. This chain's CDR3 is CSVATGAHEQYF. CDR3 in DNA: TGCAGCGTGGCCACAGGGGCCCACGAGCAGTACTTC.

V is TRBV5-1 and J is TRBJ2-2; 11 bases line up with TRBD1. J was trimmed by 4 bases and V by 3 bases; bases with no gene match: 8. This CDR3 region has 17 residues. CDR1 and CDR2 from the germline V gene are SGHRS and YFSETQ. For the CDR3, the DNA is TGCGCCAGCAGCTCTGATAGGACAGGGGGCTTCACCGGGGAGCTGTTTTTT. As protein: CASSSDRTGGFTGELFF.

The chain combines TRBV28 with TRBJ1-5; no clear D gene. The CDR3 has 14 amino acids. Between the trimmed V and J ends, which lost 9 bases and 3 bases, there was a span of 15 bases. CDR1 is MDHEN and CDR2 is SYDVKM in the germline V gene. The DNA for the CDR3 is TGTGCCAGTCTAACACCTACTAACAATCAGCCCCAGCATTTT. This gives the protein CASLTPTNNQPQHF.

The rearrangement uses TRBV28 and TRBJ2-7; D may be TRBD1 or TRBD2 (5 bases each). Trimming shortened V by 1 base and J by 6 bases, and 19 bases separated the two germline ends. Germline V gene data show CDR1 as MDHEN and CDR2 as SYDVKM. CDR3 length: 16 amino acids. CDR3 DNA sequence: TGTGCCAGCAGTTTATTGGTCGGGACCCGATCCAGCGAGCAGTACTTC. This codes for CASSLLVGTRSSEQYF.

The V gene is TRBV2, the J gene TRBJ1-1; D is unclear. Trimming stripped 9 bases from V and 1 base from J, with 18 bases between. CDR1 is SNHLY and CDR2 is FYNNEI in the germline V gene. The CDR3 runs 15 residues. The CDR3 nucleotides read TGTGCCAGTCTAGCGACGGGAGGTGCGAACACTGAAGCTTTCTTT. Its translation is CASLATGGANTEAFF.

This chain's CDR3 is CASSPGHMNTEAFF. For the CDR3, the DNA is TGTGCCAGCAGCCCGGGACACATGAACACTGAAGCTTTCTTT. The chain recombines TRBV13 with TRBJ1-1; D possibly corresponds to TRBD1 (6 bases). Trimming left V 5 bases short and J 0 bases short, with 10 bases between. The length of the CDR3 is 14 residues. In germline, CDR1 is PRHDT, CDR2 FYEKMQ (reference sequence).

The chain couples TRBV19 to TRBJ2-2; D possibly corresponds to TRBD1 (6 bases). This CDR3 is 14 amino acids long. Trimming stripped 7 bases from V and 3 bases from J, with 12 bases between. Germline V lookup: CDR1 LNHDA, CDR2 SQIVND (reference sequence). This CDR3 is CASTERGYTGELFF. In nucleotides, the CDR3 is TGTGCCAGTACCGAAAGGGGGTACACCGGGGAGCTGTTTTTT.